This T cell receptor (beta chain) was found in a study of OX40 agonist ivuxolimab in advanced cancers. This CDR3 has 15 residues. V dropped 5 bases and J dropped 8 bases, with 19 bases sitting between them. CDR1 SEHNR and CDR2 FQNEAQ come from the germline V gene (reference sequence). Assay: immunoSEQ multiplex PCR; the TCRdb copy retains only in-frame clones and omits some. The sample yields 70,000 or so clones, roughly 84% seen once. The receptor was derived from an adult with an advanced solid tumor such as melanoma, head and neck, liver or kidney cancer. The sequences come from CD4+ or CD8+ T cells sorted from blood, collected in a trial of the OX40 agonist ivuxolimab. The V gene is TRBV7-9, the J gene TRBJ1-3; D gene uncertain. As DNA, the CDR3 is TGTGCCAGCAGCGCCCCGACGGCCCTTTTACACACCATATATTTT. Residues: CASSAPTALLHTIYF. The variable domain in full, with the rest retrieved from reference TRBV7-9 and TRBJ1-3, is DTGVSQNPRHKITKRGQNVTFRCDPISEHNRLYWYRQTLGQGPEFLTYFQNEAQLEKSRLLSDRFSAERPKGSFSTLEIQRTEQGDSAMYLCASSAPTALLHTIYFGEGSWLTVV.